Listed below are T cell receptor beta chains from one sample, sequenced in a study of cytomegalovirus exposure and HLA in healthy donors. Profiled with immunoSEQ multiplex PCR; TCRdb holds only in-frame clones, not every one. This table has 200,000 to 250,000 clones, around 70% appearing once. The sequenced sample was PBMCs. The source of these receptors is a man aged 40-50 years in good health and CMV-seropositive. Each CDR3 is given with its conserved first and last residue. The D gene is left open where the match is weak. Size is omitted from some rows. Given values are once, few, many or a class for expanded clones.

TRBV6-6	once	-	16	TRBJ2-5	CASSYGPSAGQETQYF	TGTGCCAGCAGTTACGGTCCGTCGGCGGGGCAAGAGACCCAGTACTTC
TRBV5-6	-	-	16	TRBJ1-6	CASSLAPNGGNSPLHF	TGTGCCAGCAGCTTGGCCCCGAACGGAGGGAATTCACCCCTCCACTTT
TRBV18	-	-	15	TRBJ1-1	CASSSRDFSNTEAFF	TGTGCCAGCTCATCAAGGGACTTCTCGAACACTGAAGCTTTCTTT
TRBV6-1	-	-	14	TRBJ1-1	CASSRTASNTEAFF	TGTGCCAGCAGTAGGACAGCTTCGAACACTGAAGCTTTCTTT
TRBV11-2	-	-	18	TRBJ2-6	CASSAIYRGGKGANVLTF	TGTGCCAGCAGCGCGATCTACAGGGGAGGAAAAGGGGCCAACGTCCTGACTTTC
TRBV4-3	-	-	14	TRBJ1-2	CASSQVGGEHGYTF	TGCGCCAGCAGCCAAGTCGGGGGAGAGCACGGCTACACCTTC
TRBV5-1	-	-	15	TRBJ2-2	CASRLGGRNTGELFF	TGCGCCAGCAGATTGGGGGGCCGGAACACCGGGGAGCTGTTTTTT
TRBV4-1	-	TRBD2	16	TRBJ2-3	CASSQDSGWPPDTQYF	TGCGCCAGCAGCCAAGATAGCGGGTGGCCTCCAGATACGCAGTATTTT
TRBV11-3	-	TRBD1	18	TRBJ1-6	CASSLTGQGAALHSPLHF	TGTGCCAGCAGTTTAACGGGACAGGGGGCTGCACTACATTCACCCCTCCACTTT
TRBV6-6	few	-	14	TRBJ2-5	CACRLGGLGETQYF	TGTGCCTGCCGCTTGGGGGGGCTCGGGGAGACCCAGTACTTC
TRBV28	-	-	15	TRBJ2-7	CASNLNRAGDYEQYF	TGTGCCAGCAACCTGAACAGGGCCGGGGACTACGAGCAGTACTTC
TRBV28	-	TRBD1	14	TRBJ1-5	CASSPPGGHQPQHF	TGTGCCAGCAGCCCTCCAGGGGGCCATCAGCCCCAGCATTTT
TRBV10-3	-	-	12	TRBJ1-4	CAISEQSEKLFF	TGTGCCATCAGTGAGCAATCAGAAAAACTGTTTTTT
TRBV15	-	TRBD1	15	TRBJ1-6	CATSNSDRGNSPLHF	TGTGCCACCAGCAATTCGGACAGGGGCAATTCACCCCTCCACTTT
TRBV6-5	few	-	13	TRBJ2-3	CASSPGFADTQYF	TGTGCCAGCAGTCCAGGATTCGCAGATACGCAGTATTTT
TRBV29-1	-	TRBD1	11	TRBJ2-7	CSANTGGEQYF	TGCAGCGCCAATACAGGGGGCGAGCAGTACTTC
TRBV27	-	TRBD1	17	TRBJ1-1	CASSRGTGDGLNTEAFF	TGTGCCAGCAGTCGGGGGACAGGGGATGGTCTGAACACTGAAGCTTTCTTT
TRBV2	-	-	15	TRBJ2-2	CASSGQGRGTGELFF	TGTGCCAGCAGTGGGCAGGGGCGCGGCACCGGGGAGCTGTTTTTT
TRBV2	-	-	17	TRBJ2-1	CASSVGGGPTPRDEQFF	TGTGCCAGCAGTGTAGGGGGGGGCCCCACCCCGAGGGATGAGCAGTTCTTC
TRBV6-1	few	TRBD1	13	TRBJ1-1	CASTQGGNTEAFF	TGTGCCAGCACTCAGGGGGGGAACACTGAAGCTTTCTTT
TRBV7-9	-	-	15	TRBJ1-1	CASSFPTGMNTEAFF	TGTGCCAGCAGCTTCCCGACAGGTATGAACACTGAAGCTTTCTTT
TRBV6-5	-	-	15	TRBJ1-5	CASSYSSWGDQPQHF	TGTGCCAGCAGTTACTCGTCCTGGGGGGACCAGCCCCAGCATTTT
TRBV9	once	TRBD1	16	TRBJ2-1	CASSFLGQGGGNEQFF	TGTGCCAGCAGCTTTCTAGGACAGGGTGGGGGCAATGAGCAGTTCTTC
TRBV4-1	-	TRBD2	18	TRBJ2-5	CASSPGLLAGAIQETQYF	TGCGCCAGCAGCCCCGGCCTACTAGCGGGGGCGATCCAAGAGACCCAGTACTTC
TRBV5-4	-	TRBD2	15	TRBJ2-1	CASSLSSGGVNEQFF	TGTGCCAGCAGCTTGTCTAGCGGGGGGGTCAATGAGCAGTTCTTC
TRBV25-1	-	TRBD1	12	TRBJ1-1	CASSELAGGAFF	TGTGCCAGCAGTGAACTTGCAGGGGGAGCTTTCTTT
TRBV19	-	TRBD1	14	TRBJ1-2	CASSRQGGFDGYTF	TGTGCCAGTAGTCGACAGGGGGGTTTCGACGGCTACACCTTC
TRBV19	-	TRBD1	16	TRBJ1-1	CASSARAGQGSAEAFF	TGTGCCAGTAGTGCCAGGGCTGGACAGGGGAGCGCTGAAGCTTTCTTT
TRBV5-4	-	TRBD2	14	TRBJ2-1	CASSHGGALIEQFF	TGTGCCAGCAGCCACGGGGGGGCCCTTATTGAGCAGTTCTTC
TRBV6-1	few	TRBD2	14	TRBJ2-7	CASSGAGGFYEQYF	TGTGCCAGCAGTGGAGCCGGGGGGTTCTACGAGCAGTACTTC
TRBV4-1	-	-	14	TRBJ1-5	CASSQRGGDQPQHF	TGCGCCAGCAGCCAACGGGGAGGGGATCAGCCCCAGCATTTT
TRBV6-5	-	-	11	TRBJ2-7	CASKRVYEQYF	TGTGCCAGCAAGAGGGTGTACGAGCAGTACTTC
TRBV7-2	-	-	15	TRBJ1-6	CASSGAGTGDSPLHF	TGTGCCAGCAGCGGGGCAGGCACAGGAGATTCACCCCTCCACTTT
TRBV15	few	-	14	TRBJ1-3	CATSRDFGGNTIYF	TGTGCCACCAGCAGAGACTTCGGTGGAAACACCATATATTTT
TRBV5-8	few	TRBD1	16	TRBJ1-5	CASSSLGQGWSQPQHF	TGTGCCAGCAGCTCCCTAGGACAGGGTTGGAGTCAGCCCCAGCATTTT
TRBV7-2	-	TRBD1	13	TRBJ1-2	CASSRDRLYGYTF	TGTGCCAGCAGCCGGGACAGACTCTATGGCTACACCTTC
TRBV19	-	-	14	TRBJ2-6	CASSTQSGANVLTF	TGTGCCAGTAGTACCCAGTCTGGGGCCAACGTCCTGACTTTC
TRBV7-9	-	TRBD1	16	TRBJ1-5	CASSSRGGQGDQPQHF	TGTGCCAGCAGCTCCCGGGGGGGACAGGGGGATCAGCCCCAGCATTTT
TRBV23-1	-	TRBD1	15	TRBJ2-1	CASSQAPSLTGEQFF	TGCGCCAGCAGTCAAGCCCCCTCCTTGACAGGGGAGCAGTTCTTC
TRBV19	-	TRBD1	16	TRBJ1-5	CASSIGDSYSNQPQHF	TGTGCCAGTAGTATCGGGGACAGCTATAGCAATCAGCCCCAGCATTTT
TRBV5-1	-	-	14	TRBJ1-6	CASKQTSGRSPLHF	TGCGCCAGTAAGCAGACAAGCGGGAGATCACCCCTCCACTTT